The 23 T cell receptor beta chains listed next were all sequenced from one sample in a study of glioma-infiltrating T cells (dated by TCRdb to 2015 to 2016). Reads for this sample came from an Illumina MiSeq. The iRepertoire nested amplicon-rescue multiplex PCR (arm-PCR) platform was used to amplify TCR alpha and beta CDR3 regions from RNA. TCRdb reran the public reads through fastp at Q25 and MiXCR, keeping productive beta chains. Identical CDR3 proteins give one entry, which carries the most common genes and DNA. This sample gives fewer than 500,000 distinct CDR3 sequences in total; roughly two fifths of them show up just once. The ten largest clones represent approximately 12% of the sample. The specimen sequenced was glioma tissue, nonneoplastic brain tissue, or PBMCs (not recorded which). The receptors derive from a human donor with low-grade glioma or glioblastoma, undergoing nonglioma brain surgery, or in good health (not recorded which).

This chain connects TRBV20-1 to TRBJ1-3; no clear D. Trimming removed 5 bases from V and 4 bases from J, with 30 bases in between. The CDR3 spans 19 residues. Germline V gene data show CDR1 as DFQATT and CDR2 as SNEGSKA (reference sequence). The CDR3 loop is CSADGRAKTAEGGGNTIYF. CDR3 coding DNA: TGCAGTGCTGACGGACGGGCTAAGACGGCCGAAGGTGGAGGAAACACCATATATTTT.

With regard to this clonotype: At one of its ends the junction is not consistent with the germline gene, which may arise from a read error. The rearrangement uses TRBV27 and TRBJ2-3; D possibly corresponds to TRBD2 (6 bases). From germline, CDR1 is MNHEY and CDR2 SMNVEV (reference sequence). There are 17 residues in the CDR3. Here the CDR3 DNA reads TGCGCCAGCAGTTCCGCCCGGGTTAGCGGAATCACAAATACGCAGTATTTT. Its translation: CASSSARVSGITNTQYF.

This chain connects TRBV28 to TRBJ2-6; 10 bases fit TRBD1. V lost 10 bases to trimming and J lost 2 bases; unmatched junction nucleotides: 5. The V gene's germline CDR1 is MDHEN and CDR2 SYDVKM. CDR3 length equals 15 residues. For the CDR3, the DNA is TGTGCCACCTCGACAGGGGGCACTGGGGCCAACGTCCTGACTTTC. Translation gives CATSTGGTGANVLTF.

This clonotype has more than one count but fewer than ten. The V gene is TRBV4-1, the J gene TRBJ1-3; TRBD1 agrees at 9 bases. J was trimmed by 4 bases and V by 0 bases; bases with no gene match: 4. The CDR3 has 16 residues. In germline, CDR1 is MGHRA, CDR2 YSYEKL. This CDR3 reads CASSQDGGQGGNTIYF. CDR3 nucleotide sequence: TGCGCCAGCAGCCAAGATGGAGGACAGGGGGGAAACACCATATATTTT.

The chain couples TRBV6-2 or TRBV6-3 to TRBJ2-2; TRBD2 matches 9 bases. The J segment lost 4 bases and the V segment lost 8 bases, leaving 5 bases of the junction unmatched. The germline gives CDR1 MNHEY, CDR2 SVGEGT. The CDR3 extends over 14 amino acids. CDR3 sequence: CASWFSGGTGELFF. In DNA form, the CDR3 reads TGTGCCAGCTGGTTTAGCGGGGGCACCGGGGAGCTGTTTTTT.

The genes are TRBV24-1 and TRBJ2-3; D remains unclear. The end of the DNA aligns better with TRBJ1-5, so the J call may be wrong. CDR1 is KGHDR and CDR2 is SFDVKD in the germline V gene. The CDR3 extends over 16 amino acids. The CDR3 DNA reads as TGTGCCACCAGTGATTTCGCAGGAACTAGCACAGATACGCAGCATTTT. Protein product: CATSDFAGTSTDTQHF.

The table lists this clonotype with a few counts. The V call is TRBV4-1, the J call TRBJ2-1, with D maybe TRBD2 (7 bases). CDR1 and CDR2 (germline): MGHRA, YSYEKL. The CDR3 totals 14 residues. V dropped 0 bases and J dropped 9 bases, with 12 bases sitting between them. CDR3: CASSQDRGAPEQFF. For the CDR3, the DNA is TGCGCCAGCAGCCAAGATCGGGGGGCGCCTGAGCAGTTCTTC.

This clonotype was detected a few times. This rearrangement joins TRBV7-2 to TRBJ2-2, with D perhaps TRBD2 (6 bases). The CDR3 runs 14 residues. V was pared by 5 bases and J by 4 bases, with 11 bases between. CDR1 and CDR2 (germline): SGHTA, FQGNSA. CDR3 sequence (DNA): TGTGCCAGCAGCCCCCGAGCGGGCACCGGGGAGCTGTTTTTT. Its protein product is CASSPRAGTGELFF.

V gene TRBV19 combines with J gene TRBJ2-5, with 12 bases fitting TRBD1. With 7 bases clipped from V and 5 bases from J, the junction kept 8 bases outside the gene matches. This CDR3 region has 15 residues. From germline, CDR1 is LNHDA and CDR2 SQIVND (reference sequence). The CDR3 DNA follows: TGTGCCAGTAAACCATCCGGGACAGGGGGCGAGACCCAGTACTTC. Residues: CASKPSGTGGETQYF. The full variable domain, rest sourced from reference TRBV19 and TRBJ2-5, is DGGITQSPKYLFRKEGQNVTLSCEQNLNHDAMYWYRQDPGQGLRLIYYSQIVNDFQKGDIAEGYSVSREKKESFPLTVTSAQKNPTAFYLCASKPSGTGGETQYFGPGTRLLVL.

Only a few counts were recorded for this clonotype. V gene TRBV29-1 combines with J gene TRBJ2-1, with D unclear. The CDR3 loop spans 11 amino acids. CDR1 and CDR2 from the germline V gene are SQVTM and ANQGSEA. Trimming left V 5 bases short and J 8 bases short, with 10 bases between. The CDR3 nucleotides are TGCAGCGTTCACGCTTCCGATGAGCAGTTCTTC. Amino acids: CSVHASDEQFF.

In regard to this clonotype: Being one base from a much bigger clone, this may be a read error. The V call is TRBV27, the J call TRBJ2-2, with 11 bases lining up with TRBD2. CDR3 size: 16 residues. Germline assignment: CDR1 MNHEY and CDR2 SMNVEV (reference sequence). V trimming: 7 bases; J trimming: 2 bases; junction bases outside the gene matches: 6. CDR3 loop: CASKSLAGGNTGELFF. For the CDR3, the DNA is TGTGCCAGCAAATCCCTAGCGGGAGGTAACACCGGGGAGCTGTTTTTT.

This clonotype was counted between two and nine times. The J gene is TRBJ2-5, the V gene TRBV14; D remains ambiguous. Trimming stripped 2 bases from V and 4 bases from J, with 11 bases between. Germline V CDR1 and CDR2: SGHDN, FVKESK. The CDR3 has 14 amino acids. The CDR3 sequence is CASSQLSYSETQYF. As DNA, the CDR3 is TGTGCCAGCAGCCAACTCTCCTACTCAGAGACCCAGTACTTC.

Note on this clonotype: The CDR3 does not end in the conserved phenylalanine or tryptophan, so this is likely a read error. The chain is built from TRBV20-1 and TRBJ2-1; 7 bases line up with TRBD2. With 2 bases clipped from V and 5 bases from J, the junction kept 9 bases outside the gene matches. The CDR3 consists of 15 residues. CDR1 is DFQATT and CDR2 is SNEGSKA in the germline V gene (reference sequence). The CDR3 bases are TGCAGTGCTAGAAGGGGAGGGAGCGTAGACAATGAGCAGTTCCTC. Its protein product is CSARRGGSVDNEQFL.

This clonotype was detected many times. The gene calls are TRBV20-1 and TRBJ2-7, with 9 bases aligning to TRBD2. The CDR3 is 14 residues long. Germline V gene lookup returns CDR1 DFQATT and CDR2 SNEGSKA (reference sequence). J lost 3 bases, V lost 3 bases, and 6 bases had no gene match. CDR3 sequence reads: CSARDSGRLYEQYF. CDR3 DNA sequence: TGCAGTGCTAGGGATAGCGGGAGACTCTACGAGCAGTACTTC.

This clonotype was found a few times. The CDR3 loop is CASSLALLQYADTQYF. In DNA, the CDR3 is TGTGCCAGCAGCTTAGCTCTTTTACAATACGCAGATACGCAGTATTTT. The J gene is TRBJ2-3, the V gene TRBV7-9; D is ambiguous. The germline V gene has CDR1 SEHNR and CDR2 FQNEAQ (reference sequence). The CDR3 runs 16 residues. Between the trimmed V and J ends, which lost 0 bases and 4 bases, there was a span of 14 bases. The full variable domain, its missing parts supplied by reference TRBV7-9 and TRBJ2-3, is DTGVSQNPRHKITKRGQNVTFRCDPISEHNRLYWYRQTLGQGPEFLTYFQNEAQLEKSRLLSDRFSAERPKGSFSTLEIQRTEQGDSAMYLCASSLALLQYADTQYFGPGTRLTVL.

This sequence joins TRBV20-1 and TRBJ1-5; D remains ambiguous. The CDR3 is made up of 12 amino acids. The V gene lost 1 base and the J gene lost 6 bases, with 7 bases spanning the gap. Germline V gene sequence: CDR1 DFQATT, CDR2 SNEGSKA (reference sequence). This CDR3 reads CSARGLGQPQHF. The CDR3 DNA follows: TGCAGTGCTAGAGGTCTAGGTCAGCCCCAGCATTTT.

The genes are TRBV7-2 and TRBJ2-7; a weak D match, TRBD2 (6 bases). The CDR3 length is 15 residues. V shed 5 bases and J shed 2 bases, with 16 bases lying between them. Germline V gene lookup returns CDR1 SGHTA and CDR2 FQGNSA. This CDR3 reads CASSPRGLATYEQYF. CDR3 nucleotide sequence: TGTGCCAGCAGCCCCCGTGGTCTAGCGACCTACGAGCAGTACTTC. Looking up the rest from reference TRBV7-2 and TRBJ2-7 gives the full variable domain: GAGVSQSPSNKVTEKGKDVELRCDPISGHTALYWYRQSLGQGLEFLIYFQGNSAPDKSGLPSDRFSAERTGGSVSTLTIQRTQQEDSAVYLCASSPRGLATYEQYFGPGTRLTVT.

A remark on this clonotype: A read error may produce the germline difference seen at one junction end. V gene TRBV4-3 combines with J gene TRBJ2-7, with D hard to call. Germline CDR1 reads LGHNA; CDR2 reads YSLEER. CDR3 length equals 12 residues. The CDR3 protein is CASSQVVGERYF. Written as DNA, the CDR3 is TGCGCCAGCAGCCAAGTAGTGGGCGAGCGGTACTTC.

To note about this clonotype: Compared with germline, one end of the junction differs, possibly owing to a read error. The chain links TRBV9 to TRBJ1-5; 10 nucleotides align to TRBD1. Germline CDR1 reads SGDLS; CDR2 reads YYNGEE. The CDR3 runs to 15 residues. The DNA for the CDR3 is TGTGCCAGCAGCCCCACGACAGGGGGCAATCGGCCCCAGAATTTT. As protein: CASSPTTGGNRPQNF.

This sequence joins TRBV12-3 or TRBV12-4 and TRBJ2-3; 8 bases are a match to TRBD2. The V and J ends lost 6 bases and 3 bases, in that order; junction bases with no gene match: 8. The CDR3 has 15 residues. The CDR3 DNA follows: TGTGCCAGCAGACGTAGCGGGATCGTTACAGATACGCAGTATTTT. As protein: CASRRSGIVTDTQYF.

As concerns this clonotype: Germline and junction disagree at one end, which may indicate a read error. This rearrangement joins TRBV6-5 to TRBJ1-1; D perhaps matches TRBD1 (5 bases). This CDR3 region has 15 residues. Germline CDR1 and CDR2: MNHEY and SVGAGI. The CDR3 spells CATSETGAANTEAFF. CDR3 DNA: TGTGCCACCAGTGAGACCGGGGCAGCGAACACTGAAGCTTTCTTT.

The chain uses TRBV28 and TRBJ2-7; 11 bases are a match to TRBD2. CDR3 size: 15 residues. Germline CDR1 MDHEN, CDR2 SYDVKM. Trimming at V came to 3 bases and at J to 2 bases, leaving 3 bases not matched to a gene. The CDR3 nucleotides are TGTGCCAGCAGTTTCTCGACTAGCGGGACCTACGAGCAGTACTTC. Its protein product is CASSFSTSGTYEQYF.

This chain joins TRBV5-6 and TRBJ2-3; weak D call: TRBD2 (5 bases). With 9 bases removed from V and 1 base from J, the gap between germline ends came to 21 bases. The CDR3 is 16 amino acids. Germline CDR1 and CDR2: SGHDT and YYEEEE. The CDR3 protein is CATHEYHAAGTDTQYF. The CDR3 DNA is TGTGCCACCCACGAATATCACGCAGCGGGCACAGATACGCAGTATTTT.